These 25 T cell receptor beta chains share one sample of origin, sequenced in a study of blood T cell repertoires in COVID-19. Libraries were prepared by immunoSEQ multiplex PCR; TCRdb keeps only in-frame clonotypes and omits some of them. This table has roughly 100,000 clones, roughly four fifths appearing once. Sequencing was performed on peripheral blood. Receptors originate from a woman in her seventies with acute or convalescent COVID-19.

V is TRBV28 and J is TRBJ1-3, with D possibly TRBD1 on 6 matching bases. The CDR3 consists of 15 residues. CDR1 MDHEN and CDR2 SYDVKM come from the germline V gene. Trimming took 5 bases from V and 0 from J, leaving 11 bases between them. CDR3 DNA sequence: TGTGCCAGCAGTGGACAGCCTATCTCTGGAAACACCATATATTTT. This codes for CASSGQPISGNTIYF.

This chain uses TRBV3-1 (or the pseudogene TRBV3-2) with TRBJ2-1; 11 positions match TRBD2. Trimming removed 1 base from V and 10 bases from J; junction bases left unmatched: 9. This CDR3 comprises 16 residues. Germline values: CDR1 LGHDT, CDR2 YNNKEL (reference sequence). The CDR3 sequence: CASSQATSGGGGEQFF. The DNA for the CDR3 is TGTGCCAGCAGCCAAGCCACTAGCGGGGGAGGGGGGGAGCAGTTCTTC.

The chain is built from TRBV27 and TRBJ2-3; possibly TRBD1 for D (5 bases). The CDR3 has 15 amino acids. V was clipped by 6 bases and J by 8 bases, with 21 bases between them. Germline CDR1 reads MNHEY; CDR2 reads SMNVEV (reference sequence). CDR3 nucleotides: TGTGCCAGCAGCCGTTCGGGTGCGACAGCAACTACGCAGTATTTT. Residues: CASSRSGATATTQYF.

This CDR3 is CASSLWGAGVNSPLHF. CDR3 coding DNA: TGTGCCAGCAGTTTATGGGGGGCGGGGGTCAATTCACCCCTCCACTTT. The chain combines TRBV28 with TRBJ1-6, with D possibly being TRBD1 (6 bases). The V end lost 0 bases, the J end lost 7 bases, and 13 bases lay between the germline ends. The CDR3 contains 16 residues. CDR1 is MDHEN, CDR2 SYDVKM, per germline.

This clone occurred once. The CDR3: CASSRGQGNYGYTF. CDR3 nucleotide sequence: TGTGCCAGTAGTAGGGGACAGGGGAACTATGGCTACACCTTC. V and J are TRBV19 and TRBJ1-2; TRBD1 aligns across 10 bases. J lost 2 bases, V lost 4 bases, and 1 base had no gene match. CDR3 length equals 14 residues. Germline loops: CDR1 LNHDA, CDR2 SQIVND (reference sequence). Full variable domain (outside the CDR3, taken from reference TRBV19 and TRBJ1-2): DGGITQSPKYLFRKEGQNVTLSCEQNLNHDAMYWYRQDPGQGLRLIYYSQIVNDFQKGDIAEGYSVSREKKESFPLTVTSAQKNPTAFYLCASSRGQGNYGYTFGSGTRLTVV.

The chain combines TRBV7-3 with TRBJ2-3, with 8 nucleotides matching TRBD1. This CDR3 has 14 residues. CDR1 and CDR2 (germline): SGHTA, FQGTGA. The ends lost 5 bases at V and 6 bases at J; junction bases unmatched: 7. The CDR3 sequence is CASSRTGPEDTQYF. CDR3 sequence (DNA): TGTGCCAGCAGCCGGACAGGGCCTGAGGATACGCAGTATTTT. The whole variable domain, remainder taken from reference TRBV7-3 and TRBJ2-3, is GAGVSQTPSNKVTEKGKYVELRCDPISGHTALYWYRQSLGQGPEFLIYFQGTGAADDSGLPNDRFFAVRPEGSVSTLKIQRTERGDSAVYLCASSRTGPEDTQYFGPGTRLTVL.

The CDR3 region is CAIAATLNEKLFF. The CDR3 DNA follows: TGTGCCATCGCGGCTACTCTTAATGAAAAACTGTTTTTT. The chain uses TRBV6-5 and TRBJ1-4, with D uncertain. This CDR3 is 13 amino acids long. The ends were cut back, 10 bases at V and 4 bases at J, with 13 bases in the middle. Per the germline V gene, CDR1 is MNHEY and CDR2 is SVGAGI.

The gene calls are TRBV7-9 and TRBJ1-1; no clear D. This CDR3 has 15 residues. Germline V gives CDR1 SEHNR, CDR2 FQNEAQ (reference sequence). V was clipped by 1 base and J by 3 bases, with 12 bases between them. The CDR3 sequence is CASSLVEGFDTEAFF. CDR3 DNA sequence: TGTGCCAGCAGCTTAGTGGAGGGTTTTGACACTGAAGCTTTCTTT.

The rearrangement joins TRBV12-5 to TRBJ2-2; 14 bases line up with TRBD2. The ends lost 6 bases at V and 7 bases at J; junction bases unmatched: 7. The CDR3 extends over 16 amino acids. The germline gives CDR1 LGHNT, CDR2 FRNRAP. Written as DNA, the CDR3 is TGTGCTAGTGGGGGCGGGACTAGCGGGAGATACGGGGAGCTGTTTTTT. Amino acid sequence: CASGGGTSGRYGELFF. The variable domain in full, with the rest retrieved from reference TRBV12-5 and TRBJ2-2, is DARVTQTPRHKVTEMGQEVTMRCQPILGHNTVFWYRQTMMQGLELLAYFRNRAPLDDSGMPKDRFSAEMPDATLATLKIQPSEPRDSAVYFCASGGGTSGRYGELFFGEGSRLTVL.

This clone came up once. A junction end diverges from the germline sequence, so it may reflect a read error. J is TRBJ2-1 and V is TRBV6-5; 7 bases map to TRBD2. The germline V gene encodes CDR1 MNHEY and CDR2 SVGAGI. The CDR3 runs 15 residues. The DNA for the CDR3 is TGTGCCAGCAGTTCCGAATTGACTAGCTACAGTGAGCAGTTCTTC. Protein: CASSSELTSYSEQFF.

The CDR3 DNA reads as TGCAGCGTTGCTACCACAGGGGCCGGAAACACCATATATTTT. Translated: CSVATTGAGNTIYF. V is TRBV29-1 and J is TRBJ1-3; TRBD1 matches 7 bases. Germline CDR1 and CDR2: SQVTM and ANQGSEA. This CDR3 spans 14 amino acids. V shed 4 bases, J shed 4 bases, and the junction held 7 bases outside the gene matches.

The rearrangement links TRBV6-2 or TRBV6-3 to TRBJ1-2; D possibly corresponds to TRBD1 (6 bases). V was trimmed by 6 bases and J by 5 bases, leaving 19 bases between them. Germline loops: CDR1 MNHEY, CDR2 SVGEGT. The length of the CDR3 is 15 residues. CDR3 bases: TGTGCCAGCAGCCCAGCAGGGGCACCCCCTTATGGCTACACCTTC. Translated, it gives CASSPAGAPPYGYTF.

The chain carries TRBV28 and TRBJ2-7; TRBD2 aligns across 14 bases. This CDR3 is 18 amino acids long. Germline V gene lookup returns CDR1 MDHEN and CDR2 SYDVKM. With 7 bases clipped from V and 5 bases from J, the junction kept 16 bases outside the gene matches. CDR3 in amino acids: CASTPEGLAGVSSHEQYF. In nucleotides, the CDR3 is TGTGCCAGCACCCCTGAGGGACTAGCGGGAGTAAGTAGCCACGAGCAGTACTTC.

The J gene is TRBJ1-2, the V gene TRBV19; no clear D gene. Trimming left V 2 bases short and J 0 bases short, with 10 bases between. From germline, CDR1 is LNHDA and CDR2 SQIVND (reference sequence). The CDR3 spans 15 residues. The DNA for the CDR3 is TGTGCCAGTAGTATAAGGGAGGCACCTAACTATGGCTACACCTTC. Translated: CASSIREAPNYGYTF.

The V gene is TRBV6-4, the J gene TRBJ1-5; maybe TRBD1 (6 bases). Germline loops: CDR1 MRHNA, CDR2 SNTAGT. The CDR3 has 17 residues. V lost 5 bases, J lost 0 bases, and 17 bases lay in between. The CDR3 is CASSTGHKEFSNQPQHF. The CDR3, as DNA: TGTGCCAGCAGTACGGGACACAAAGAATTTAGCAATCAGCCCCAGCATTTT.

This clone came up once. The chain employs TRBV7-3 and TRBJ1-3, with D tentatively TRBD1 (5 bases). This CDR3 spans 13 amino acids. Deletions cut 5 bases from V and 4 bases from J, with 9 bases between. Germline loops: CDR1 SGHTA, CDR2 FQGTGA. The CDR3 nucleotides read TGTGCCAGCAGCGGCAAGGGGGGAAACACCATATATTTT. Protein product: CASSGKGGNTIYF.

The chain links TRBV5-1 to TRBJ2-1; 9 bases map to TRBD2. Germline lookup yields CDR1 SGHRS and CDR2 YFSETQ. V lost 0 bases, J lost 2 bases, and 3 bases stayed unmatched. The CDR3 runs to 16 residues. The CDR3 DNA reads TGCGCCAGCAGCTTGGGCCGACTAGCGGCCTACAATGAGCAGTTCTTC. It encodes CASSLGRLAAYNEQFF.

The chain carries TRBV2 and TRBJ1-4; TRBD1 aligns across 9 bases. CDR1 is SNHLY and CDR2 is FYNNEI in the germline V gene. The length of the CDR3 is 14 residues. Germline trimming cut 5 bases from V and 8 bases from J; bases unmatched to any gene: 6. CDR3 in amino acids: CASSTTGGREKLFF. CDR3 DNA sequence: TGTGCCAGCAGTACTACAGGGGGCCGGGAAAAACTGTTTTTT.

This clone was counted only a few times. The rearrangement links TRBV28 to TRBJ2-7, with a weak D call TRBD1 (5 bases). This CDR3 spans 14 amino acids. Per germline, CDR1 MDHEN and CDR2 SYDVKM. Deletions cut 4 bases from V and 0 bases from J, with 10 bases between. CDR3 residues: CASSSVQGSYEQYF. The DNA of the CDR3 is TGTGCCAGCAGTTCGGTGCAGGGCTCCTACGAGCAGTACTTC.

The V gene is TRBV19, the J gene TRBJ1-5, with D hard to call. V shed 7 bases and J shed 6 bases, with 16 bases lying between them. This CDR3 is built from 14 residues. The germline V gene has CDR1 LNHDA and CDR2 SQIVND (reference sequence). The CDR3 protein is CASTPRIGSQPQHF. CDR3 in DNA: TGTGCCAGTACCCCCCGGATCGGGAGTCAGCCCCAGCATTTT.

This chain links TRBV28 with TRBJ1-4; no clear D gene. The V end lost 7 bases, the J end lost 8 bases, and 17 bases lay between the germline ends. Germline V gene lookup returns CDR1 MDHEN and CDR2 SYDVKM. The CDR3 length is 14 residues. The CDR3 loop reads CASTLTSGSEKLFF. The CDR3 DNA reads as TGTGCCAGCACCCTAACTAGCGGGAGCGAAAAACTGTTTTTT.

This clone came up a few times. The chain combines TRBV6-6 with TRBJ1-1; 10 bases agree with TRBD1. The CDR3 is 16 residues long. Germline assignment: CDR1 MNHNY and CDR2 SVGAGI (reference sequence). The trim removed 6 bases at V and 1 base at J, leaving 8 bases unmatched. The CDR3 coding sequence is TGTGCCAGCAGGGGGACAGGGGAGGCCCCGAACACTGAAGCTTTCTTT. Translation gives CASRGTGEAPNTEAFF.

In its sample, this clone was seen once. The CDR3 spells CASSLSGGATQYF. The CDR3 DNA sequence: TGTGCCAGCAGTTTATCTGGGGGGGCTACGCAGTATTTT. This rearrangement joins TRBV27 to TRBJ2-3, with TRBD2 as a possible D gene (7 bases). The CDR3 is 13 residues long. The germline V gene encodes CDR1 MNHEY and CDR2 SMNVEV (reference sequence). Trimming took 0 bases from V and 8 from J, leaving 9 bases between them.

V is TRBV18 and J is TRBJ1-2, with a possible D match to TRBD1 (6 bases). Between the trimmed V and J ends, which lost 6 bases and 0 bases, there was a span of 14 bases. Germline V lookup: CDR1 KGHSH, CDR2 LQKENI. The CDR3 spans 15 residues. The CDR3 nucleotides are TGTGCCAGCTCCCGCGACAGGTTAACTAACTATGGCTACACCTTC. This translates into CASSRDRLTNYGYTF.

V is TRBV19 and J is TRBJ2-3, with D possibly TRBD2 on 5 matching bases. Germline V CDR1 and CDR2: LNHDA, SQIVND (reference sequence). CDR3 length: 13 amino acids. Trimming removed 9 bases at V and 5 bases at J, with 15 bases between. The CDR3 coding sequence is TGTGCCAGCCGCGGGTGGTTGGGAGATACGCAGTATTTT. Its protein is CASRGWLGDTQYF.